The present entry profiles one T cell receptor beta chain with its context. This sample is drawn from a study of shared T cell receptors in the human thymus. Profiling relied on immunoSEQ multiplex PCR, and the TCRdb table lists in-frame clones only, not all of them. The table lists approximately 490,000 clones, about four fifths of them singletons. Trimming cost V 1 base and J 7 bases, with 13 bases left between them. The CDR3 has 15 residues. Looked up from germline, CDR1 is SEHNR and CDR2 is FQNEAQ (reference sequence). This same sample was also part of a study on human thymus T cells. As reported in that work: Healthy Finnish infants having corrective surgery for congenital heart defects served as donors. Resections were taken during corrective heart surgery, and the thymus tissue came from these. Among unrelated individuals, related research reported thymic repertoires that overlapped highly.

The sequence was collected from a boy under two years old with a congenital heart defect. Sequenced input: thymocytes. The rearrangement links TRBV7-9 to TRBJ1-4; D is uncertain. This chain's CDR3 is CASSLVGGGSEKLFF. CDR3 nucleotides: TGTGCCAGCAGCTTAGTAGGCGGAGGTAGTGAAAAACTGTTTTTT.